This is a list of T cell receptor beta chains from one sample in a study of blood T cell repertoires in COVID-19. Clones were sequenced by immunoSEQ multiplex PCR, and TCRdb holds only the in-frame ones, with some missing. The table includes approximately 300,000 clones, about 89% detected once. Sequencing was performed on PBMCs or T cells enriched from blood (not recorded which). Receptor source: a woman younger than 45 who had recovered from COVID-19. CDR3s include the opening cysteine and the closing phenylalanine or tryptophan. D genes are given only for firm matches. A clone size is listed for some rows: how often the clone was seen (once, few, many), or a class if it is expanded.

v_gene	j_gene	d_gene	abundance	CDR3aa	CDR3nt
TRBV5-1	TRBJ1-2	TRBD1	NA	CASSLYGQGMNGYTF	TGCGCCAGCAGCTTATATGGACAGGGAATGAATGGCTACACCTTC
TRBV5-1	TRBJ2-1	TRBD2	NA	CASSLVAGVPPKNQFF	TGCGCCAGCAGCTTGGTGGCGGGGGTTCCCCCAAAGAATCAGTTCTTC
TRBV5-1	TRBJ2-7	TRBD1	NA	CASSIPQGDYEQYF	TGCGCCAGCAGCATCCCCCAGGGGGACTACGAGCAGTACTTC
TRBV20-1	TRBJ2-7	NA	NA	CSASASGHLMGEQYF	TGCAGTGCTAGTGCCAGTGGACATCTCATGGGGGAGCAGTACTTC
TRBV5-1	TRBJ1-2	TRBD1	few	CASSLQGAGGYTF	TGCGCCAGCAGCTTACAGGGGGCTGGTGGCTACACCTTC
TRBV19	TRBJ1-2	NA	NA	CASSIEGGQAGGYTF	TGTGCCAGTAGTATAGAAGGAGGGCAGGCAGGTGGCTACACCTTC
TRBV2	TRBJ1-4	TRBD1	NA	CASSERQGGEKLFF	TGTGCCAGCAGTGAACGGCAGGGGGGAGAAAAACTGTTTTTT
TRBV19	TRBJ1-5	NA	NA	CASSIPQVSNQPQHF	TGTGCCAGTAGTATCCCACAGGTTAGCAATCAGCCCCAGCATTTT
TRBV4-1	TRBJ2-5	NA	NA	CASSQGAGRVAETQYF	TGCGCCAGCAGCCAAGGTGCGGGTAGGGTAGCGGAGACCCAGTACTTC
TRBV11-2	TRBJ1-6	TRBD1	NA	CASSLGALRGTALHF	TGTGCCAGCAGCTTAGGGGCCCTCAGGGGGACTGCCCTCCACTTT
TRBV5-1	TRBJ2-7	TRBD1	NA	CASSWNAGTGDTYEQYF	TGCGCCAGCAGCTGGAATGCCGGGACAGGGGACACCTACGAGCAGTACTTC
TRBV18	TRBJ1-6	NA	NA	CASSPSWTAENSPLHF	TGTGCCAGCTCACCCAGTTGGACAGCGGAGAATTCACCCCTCCACTTT
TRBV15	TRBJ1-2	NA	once	CATSRDLAGLDYGYTF	TGTGCCACCAGCAGAGATCTGGCGGGGCTCGACTATGGCTACACCTTC
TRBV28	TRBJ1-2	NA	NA	CASSWRDSIRYTF	TGTGCCAGCAGTTGGAGAGACAGCATACGCTACACCTTC
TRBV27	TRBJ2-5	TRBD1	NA	CASSPQGGGKTQYF	TGTGCCAGCAGTCCGCAAGGGGGCGGAAAGACCCAGTACTTC
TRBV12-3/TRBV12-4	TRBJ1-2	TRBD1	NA	CASSLLDRGGYTF	TGTGCCAGCAGTTTATTGGACAGGGGAGGCTACACCTTC
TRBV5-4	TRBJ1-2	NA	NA	CASSLMGGVAIEGYTF	TGTGCCAGCAGCCTAATGGGGGGGGTTGCCATTGAGGGCTACACCTTC